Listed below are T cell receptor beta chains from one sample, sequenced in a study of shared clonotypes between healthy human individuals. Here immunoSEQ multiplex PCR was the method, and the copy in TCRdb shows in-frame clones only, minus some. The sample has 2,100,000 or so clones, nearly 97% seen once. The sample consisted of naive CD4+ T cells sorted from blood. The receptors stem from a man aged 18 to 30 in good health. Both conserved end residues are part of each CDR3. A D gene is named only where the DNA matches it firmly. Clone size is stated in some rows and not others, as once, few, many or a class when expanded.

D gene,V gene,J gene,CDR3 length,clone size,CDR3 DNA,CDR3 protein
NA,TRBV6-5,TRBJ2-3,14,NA,TGTGCCAGCAGTTCCAGACTAAGCACAGATACGCAGTATTTT,CASSSRLSTDTQYF
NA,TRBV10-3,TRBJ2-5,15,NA,TGTGCCATCAGTGAGACAGGTACGCGACAAGAGACCCAGTACTTC,CAISETGTRQETQYF
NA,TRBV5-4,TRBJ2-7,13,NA,TGTGCCAGCAGCATGGCATGGACCTACGAGCAGTACTTC,CASSMAWTYEQYF
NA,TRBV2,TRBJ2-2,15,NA,TGTGCCAGCTGCCGGCAGTCGGGAAACACCGGGGAGCTGTTTTTT,CASCRQSGNTGELFF
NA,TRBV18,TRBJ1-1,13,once,TGTGCCAGCTCACCAGTAATGAACACTGAAGCTTTCTTT,CASSPVMNTEAFF
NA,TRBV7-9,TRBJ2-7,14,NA,TGTGCCAGCAGCTTCCCCCTAGAAGGTCTCGAGCAGTACTTC,CASSFPLEGLEQYF
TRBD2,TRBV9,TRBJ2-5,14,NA,TGTGCCAGCAGCGCTAGCGGGAGAGGGGAGACCCAGTACTTC,CASSASGRGETQYF
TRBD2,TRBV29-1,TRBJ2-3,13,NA,TGCAGCGTTGCCGGGAGGGCTTCGGATACGCAGTATTTT,CSVAGRASDTQYF
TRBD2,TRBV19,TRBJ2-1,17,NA,TGTGCCAGTAGCGGACTAGCGGGAACGTACGGGTACAATGAGCAGTTCTTC,CASSGLAGTYGYNEQFF
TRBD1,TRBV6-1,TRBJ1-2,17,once,TGTGCCAGCAGTGAAGTTATCCGCCTGGACAGGGTCTATGGCTACACCTTC,CASSEVIRLDRVYGYTF
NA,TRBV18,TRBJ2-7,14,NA,TGTGCCAGCTCACCACCGTCTCTGCAACACGAGCAGTACTTC,CASSPPSLQHEQYF